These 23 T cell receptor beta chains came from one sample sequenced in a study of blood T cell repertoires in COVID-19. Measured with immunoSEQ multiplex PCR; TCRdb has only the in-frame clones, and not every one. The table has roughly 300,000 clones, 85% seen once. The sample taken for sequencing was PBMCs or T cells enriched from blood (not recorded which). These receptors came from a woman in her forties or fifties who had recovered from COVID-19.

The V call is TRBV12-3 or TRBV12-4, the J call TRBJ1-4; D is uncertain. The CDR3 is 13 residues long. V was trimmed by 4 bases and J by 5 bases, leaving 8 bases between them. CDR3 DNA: TGTGCCAGCAGTTGGGAGATGAATGAAAAACTGTTTTTT. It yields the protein CASSWEMNEKLFF.

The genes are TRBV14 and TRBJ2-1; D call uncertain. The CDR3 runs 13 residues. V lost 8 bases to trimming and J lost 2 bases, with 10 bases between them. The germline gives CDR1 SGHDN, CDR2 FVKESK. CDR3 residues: CASANQAYNEQFF. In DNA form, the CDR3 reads TGTGCCAGCGCCAACCAGGCCTACAATGAGCAGTTCTTC.

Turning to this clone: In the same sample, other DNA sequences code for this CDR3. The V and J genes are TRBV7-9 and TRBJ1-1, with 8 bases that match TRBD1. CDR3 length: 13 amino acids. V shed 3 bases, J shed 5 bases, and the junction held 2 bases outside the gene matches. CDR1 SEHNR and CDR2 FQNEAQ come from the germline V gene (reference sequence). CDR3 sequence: CASSLGQATEAFF. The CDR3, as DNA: TGTGCCAGCAGCTTGGGACAGGCGACTGAAGCTTTCTTT.

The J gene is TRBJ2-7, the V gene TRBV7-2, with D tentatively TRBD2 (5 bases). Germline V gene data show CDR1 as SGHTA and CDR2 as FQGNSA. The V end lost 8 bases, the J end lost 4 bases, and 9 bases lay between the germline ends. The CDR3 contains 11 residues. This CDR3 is CASGSVYEQYF. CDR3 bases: TGTGCCAGCGGGAGCGTATACGAGCAGTACTTC. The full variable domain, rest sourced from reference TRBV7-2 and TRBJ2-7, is GAGVSQSPSNKVTEKGKDVELRCDPISGHTALYWYRQSLGQGLEFLIYFQGNSAPDKSGLPSDRFSAERTGGSVSTLTIQRTQQEDSAVYLCASGSVYEQYFGPGTRLTVT.

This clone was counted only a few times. The CDR3 protein is CASSYFPGYTEAFF. Written as DNA, the CDR3 is TGTGCCAGCAGTTACTTCCCAGGGTACACTGAAGCTTTCTTT. The chain links TRBV6-2 or TRBV6-3 to TRBJ1-1; weak D call: TRBD1 (5 bases). This CDR3 is 14 amino acids long. V dropped 1 base and J dropped 3 bases, with 9 bases sitting between them. Germline V gives CDR1 MNHEY, CDR2 SVGEGT.

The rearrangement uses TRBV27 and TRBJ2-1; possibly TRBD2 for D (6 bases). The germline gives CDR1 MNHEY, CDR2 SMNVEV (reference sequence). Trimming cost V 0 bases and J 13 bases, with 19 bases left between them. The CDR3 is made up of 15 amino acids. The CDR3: CASSLSPGLPQSQFF. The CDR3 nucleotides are TGTGCCAGCAGTTTATCGCCGGGACTCCCACAATCCCAGTTCTTC.

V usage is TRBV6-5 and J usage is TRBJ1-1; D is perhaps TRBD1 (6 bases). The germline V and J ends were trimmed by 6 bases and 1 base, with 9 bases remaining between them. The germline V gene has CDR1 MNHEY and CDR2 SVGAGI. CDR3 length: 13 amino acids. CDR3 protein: CASSPTGNTEAFF. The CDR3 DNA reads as TGTGCCAGCAGCCCGACAGGGAACACTGAAGCTTTCTTT.

CDR3 in DNA: TGCGCCAGCAGCTTCGAGGCCTACTCTGGGGCCAACGTCCTGACTTTC. Its translation is CASSFEAYSGANVLTF. The rearrangement links TRBV5-1 to TRBJ2-6; D is unclear. The CDR3 length is 16 residues. From germline, CDR1 is SGHRS and CDR2 YFSETQ. The V end lost 2 bases, the J end lost 0 bases, and 9 bases lay between the germline ends.

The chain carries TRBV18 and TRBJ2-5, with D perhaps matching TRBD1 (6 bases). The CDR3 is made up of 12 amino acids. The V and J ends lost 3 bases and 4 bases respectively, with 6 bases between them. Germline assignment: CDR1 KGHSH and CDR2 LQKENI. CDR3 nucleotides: TGTGCCAGCTCACCCAGGGGAGAGACCCAGTACTTC. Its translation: CASSPRGETQYF. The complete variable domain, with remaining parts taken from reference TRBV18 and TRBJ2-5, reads NAGVMQNPRHLVRRRGQEARLRCSPMKGHSHVYWYRQLPEEGLKFMVYLQKENIIDESGMPKERFSAEFPKEGPSILRIQQVVRGDSAAYFCASSPRGETQYFGPGTRLLVL.

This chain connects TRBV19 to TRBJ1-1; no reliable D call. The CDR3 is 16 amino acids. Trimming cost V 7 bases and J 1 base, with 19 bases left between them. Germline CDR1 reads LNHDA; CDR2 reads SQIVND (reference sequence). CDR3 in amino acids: CASKSELLRGNTEAFF. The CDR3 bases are TGTGCCAGTAAATCGGAGCTTTTGCGGGGGAACACTGAAGCTTTCTTT.

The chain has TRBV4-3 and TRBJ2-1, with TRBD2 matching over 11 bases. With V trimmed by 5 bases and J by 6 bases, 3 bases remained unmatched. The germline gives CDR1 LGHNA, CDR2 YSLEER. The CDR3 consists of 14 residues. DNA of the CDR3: TGCGCCAGCAGCACCCTAGCGGGAGGCAATGAGCAGTTCTTC. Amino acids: CASSTLAGGNEQFF.

The CDR3 DNA follows: TGTGCCACCAGTGAGGGGGGGGCGGGCTACAATGAGCAGTTCTTC. Its translation: CATSEGGAGYNEQFF. The chain employs TRBV24-1 and TRBJ2-1; D might be TRBD2 (7 bases). The V end was cut by 4 bases, the J end by 3 bases, with 12 bases between. The CDR3 is 15 residues long. Germline CDR1 KGHDR, CDR2 SFDVKD.

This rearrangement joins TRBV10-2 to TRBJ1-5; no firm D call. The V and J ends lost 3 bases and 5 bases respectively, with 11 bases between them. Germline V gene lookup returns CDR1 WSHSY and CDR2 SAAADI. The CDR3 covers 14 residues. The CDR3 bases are TGCGCCAGCAGTGAAGCGACTATGGATCAGCCCCAGCATTTT. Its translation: CASSEATMDQPQHF.

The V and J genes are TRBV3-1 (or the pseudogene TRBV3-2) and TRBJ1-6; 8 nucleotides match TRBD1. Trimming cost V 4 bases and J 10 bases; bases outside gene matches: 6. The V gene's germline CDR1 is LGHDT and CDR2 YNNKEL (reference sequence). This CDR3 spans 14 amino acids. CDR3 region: CASSPRTGKSPLHF. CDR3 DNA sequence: TGTGCCAGCAGCCCCCGGACAGGGAAATCACCCCTCCACTTT.

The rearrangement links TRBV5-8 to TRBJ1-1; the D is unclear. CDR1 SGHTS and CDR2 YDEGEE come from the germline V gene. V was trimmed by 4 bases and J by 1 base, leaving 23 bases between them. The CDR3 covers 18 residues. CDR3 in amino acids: CASSRMDPGKLQNTEAFF. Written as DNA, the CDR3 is TGTGCCAGCAGCCGAATGGATCCGGGGAAACTACAGAACACTGAAGCTTTCTTT.

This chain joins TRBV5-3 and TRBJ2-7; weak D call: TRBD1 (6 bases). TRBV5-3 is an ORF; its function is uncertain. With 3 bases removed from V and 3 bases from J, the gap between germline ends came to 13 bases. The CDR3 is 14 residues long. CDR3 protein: CARSSSQGCYEQYF. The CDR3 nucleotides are TGTGCCAGAAGCTCCTCACAGGGATGCTACGAGCAGTACTTC.

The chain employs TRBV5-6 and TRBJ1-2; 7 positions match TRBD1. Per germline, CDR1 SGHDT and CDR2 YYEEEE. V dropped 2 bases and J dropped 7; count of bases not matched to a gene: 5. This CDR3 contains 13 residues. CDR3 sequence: CASSFDRARGYTF. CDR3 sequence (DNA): TGTGCCAGCAGCTTCGACAGGGCGCGTGGCTACACCTTC.

The CDR3 DNA reads as TGCGCCAGCAGACTAGCGGGAGGGGATGAGCAGTTCTTC. This encodes CASRLAGGDEQFF. The genes are TRBV5-1 and TRBJ2-1; 13 positions agree with TRBD2. J lost 8 bases, V lost 5 bases, and 1 base had no gene match. Germline loops: CDR1 SGHRS, CDR2 YFSETQ. The CDR3 is 13 amino acids.

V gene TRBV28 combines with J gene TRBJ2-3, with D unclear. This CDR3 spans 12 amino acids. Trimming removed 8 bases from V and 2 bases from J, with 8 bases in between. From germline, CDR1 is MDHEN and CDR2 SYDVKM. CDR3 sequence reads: CASGATTDTQYF. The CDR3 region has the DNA TGTGCCAGCGGAGCGACCACAGATACGCAGTATTTT. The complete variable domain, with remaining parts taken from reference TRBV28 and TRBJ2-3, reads DVKVTQSSRYLVKRTGEKVFLECVQDMDHENMFWYRQDPGLGLRLIYFSYDVKMKEKGDIPEGYSVSREKKERFSLILESASTNQTSMYLCASGATTDTQYFGPGTRLTVL.

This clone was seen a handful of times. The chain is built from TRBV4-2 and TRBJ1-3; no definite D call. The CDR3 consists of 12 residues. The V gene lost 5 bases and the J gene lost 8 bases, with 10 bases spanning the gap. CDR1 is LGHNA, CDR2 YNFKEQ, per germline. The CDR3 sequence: CASSVGWDTIYF. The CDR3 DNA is TGTGCCAGCAGCGTCGGGTGGGACACCATATATTTT.

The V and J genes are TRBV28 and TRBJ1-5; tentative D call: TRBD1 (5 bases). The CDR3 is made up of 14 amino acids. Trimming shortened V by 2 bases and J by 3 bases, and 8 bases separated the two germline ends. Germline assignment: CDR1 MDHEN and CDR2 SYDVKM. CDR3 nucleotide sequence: TGTGCCAGCAGTTTACCAGGGCTCAATCAGCCCCAGCATTTT. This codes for CASSLPGLNQPQHF.

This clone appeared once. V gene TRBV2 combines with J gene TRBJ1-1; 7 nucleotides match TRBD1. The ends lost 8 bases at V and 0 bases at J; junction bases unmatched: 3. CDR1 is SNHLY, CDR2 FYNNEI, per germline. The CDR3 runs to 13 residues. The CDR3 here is CASLGQMNTEAFF. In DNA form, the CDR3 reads TGTGCCAGCTTGGGACAGATGAACACTGAAGCTTTCTTT.

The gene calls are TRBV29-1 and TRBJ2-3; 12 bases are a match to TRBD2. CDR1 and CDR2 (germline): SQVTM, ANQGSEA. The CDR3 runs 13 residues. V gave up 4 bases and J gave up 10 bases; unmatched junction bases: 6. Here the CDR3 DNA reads TGCAGCGTTGTGGCGACTAGCGGGAGTCCGCAGTATTTT. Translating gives CSVVATSGSPQYF.